The source of this T cell receptor beta chain is a study of OX40 agonist ivuxolimab in advanced cancers. The assay was immunoSEQ multiplex PCR, and TCRdb's table has in-frame clones only and misses some. The table records about 38,000 clones, roughly 82% of them present only once. Germline V gene lookup returns CDR1 MDHEN and CDR2 SYDVKM. Between the trimmed V and J ends, which lost 4 bases and 0 bases, there was a span of 16 bases. The CDR3 runs to 17 residues. This clone was detected a few times. The TCR sequence derives from an adult with an advanced solid tumor such as melanoma, head and neck, liver or kidney cancer. This material consisted of CD4+ or CD8+ T cells sorted from blood, taken in a trial of the OX40 agonist ivuxolimab. The rearrangement joins TRBV28 to TRBJ2-1; D possibly corresponds to TRBD1 (5 bases). For the CDR3, the DNA is TGTGCCAGCAGTTCGGCGATGGGGCTACTCTCCTACAATGAGCAGTTCTTC. Translation: CASSSAMGLLSYNEQFF. Together with reference TRBV28 and TRBJ2-1, the CDR3 gives the full variable domain: DVKVTQSSRYLVKRTGEKVFLECVQDMDHENMFWYRQDPGLGLRLIYFSYDVKMKEKGDIPEGYSVSREKKERFSLILESASTNQTSMYLCASSSAMGLLSYNEQFFGPGTRLTVL.